These 9 T cell receptor beta chains share one sample of origin, sequenced in a study of T cell repertoires in cytomegalovirus infection. TCRdb reprocessed the reads via MiXCR and lists one record per CDR3 protein. The sample has 290,000 or so distinct CDR3 sequences; approximately 10% are singletons. Sequencing used PBMCs. These receptors all stem from a human donor in good health (CMV status not recorded). Some clones in this sample may be carry-over from other donors' samples.

This clonotype appeared many times. V and J are TRBV15 and TRBJ2-3; possibly TRBD2 for D (5 bases). The CDR3 runs 12 residues. V dropped 0 bases and J dropped 8 bases, with 6 bases sitting between them. The germline V gene has CDR1 LNHNV and CDR2 YYDKDF (reference sequence). The CDR3 sequence is CATSRDAGTQYF. CDR3 bases: TGTGCCACCAGCAGAGATGCGGGTACGCAGTATTTT.

There are many counts of this clonotype. The chain couples TRBV10-3 to TRBJ2-5, with 10 nucleotides matching TRBD2. CDR1 and CDR2 from the germline V gene are ENHRY and SYGVKD. V was pared by 11 bases and J by 0 bases, with 3 bases of the junction left unmatched. The CDR3 loop spans 13 amino acids. DNA of the CDR3: TGTGCCGTTGGACTAGCGGACCAAGAGACCCAGTACTTC. It codes for CAVGLADQETQYF.

This clonotype was seen a few times. This chain uses TRBV13 with TRBJ2-3; 8 positions agree with TRBD2. This CDR3 spans 15 amino acids. V shed 5 bases and J 6 bases; nucleotides not matched to a gene: 10. Germline V gene sequence: CDR1 PRHDT, CDR2 FYEKMQ (reference sequence). The CDR3 is CASSARGGPPDTQYF. DNA of the CDR3: TGTGCCAGCAGCGCACGGGGGGGCCCGCCGGATACGCAGTATTTT.

This clonotype was seen many times. The V call is TRBV7-2, the J call TRBJ1-2; 9 bases match TRBD1. Germline CDR1 and CDR2: SGHTA and FQGNSA. Trimming took 5 bases from V and 7 from J; bases not matched to a gene: 5. The CDR3 consists of 13 residues. The CDR3 DNA sequence: TGTGCCAGCAGCCAGGCGGGACAGGGTGGCTACACCTTC. Translating gives CASSQAGQGGYTF.

This clonotype occurred many times. The chain carries TRBV12-3 or TRBV12-4 and TRBJ1-2; TRBD1 might be the D (5 bases). CDR3 length: 14 amino acids. Trimming shortened V by 4 bases and J by 0 bases, and 9 bases separated the two germline ends. The chain's CDR3 is CASSSLGANYGYTF. The CDR3 region has the DNA TGTGCCAGCAGTTCCTTGGGGGCTAACTATGGCTACACCTTC.

This clonotype appeared many times. The chain combines TRBV7-2 with TRBJ2-3, with D hard to call. Trimming cost V 1 base and J 0 bases, with 5 bases left between them. This CDR3 is 14 amino acids long. Per germline, CDR1 SGHTA and CDR2 FQGNSA. The CDR3 loop is CASSLGPSTDTQYF. The CDR3, as DNA: TGTGCCAGCAGCTTAGGGCCAAGCACAGATACGCAGTATTTT. The entire variable domain, with the rest obtained from reference TRBV7-2 and TRBJ2-3, is as follows: GAGVSQSPSNKVTEKGKDVELRCDPISGHTALYWYRQSLGQGLEFLIYFQGNSAPDKSGLPSDRFSAERTGGSVSTLTIQRTQQEDSAVYLCASSLGPSTDTQYFGPGTRLTVL.

As to this clonotype: A much more abundant neighbour one base away suggests this may be a read error. The CDR3 reads CASIFGRTWELFF. The DNA of the CDR3 is TGTGCCAGCATATTTGGTAGGACCTGGGAGCTGTTTTTT. The genes are TRBV28 and TRBJ2-2; D is uncertain. From germline, CDR1 is MDHEN and CDR2 SYDVKM. The CDR3 sequence is 13 residues long. V was cut by 7 bases and J by 9 bases, with 15 bases left in between.

This clonotype was seen many times. This chain uses TRBV20-1 with TRBJ2-1; TRBD2 agrees at 8 bases. Per the germline V gene, CDR1 is DFQATT and CDR2 is SNEGSKA (reference sequence). This CDR3 is 16 amino acids long. Trimming cost V 1 base and J 4 bases; bases outside gene matches: 9. The CDR3 DNA sequence: TGCAGTGCTAGAGCCCAGGGACTAGGGATTTACAATGAGCAGTTCTTC. Amino acid sequence: CSARAQGLGIYNEQFF.

This clonotype has at least ten counts. At one end, the junction sequence differs from germline, possibly due to a read error. V usage is TRBV12-3 or TRBV12-4 and J usage is TRBJ2-5; 9 nucleotides line up with TRBD2. The CDR3 extends over 14 amino acids. The DNA of the CDR3 is TGTGCCAGCAGTATAGCGGGGGCCCCAGAGACCCAGTACTTC. Translation: CASSIAGAPETQYF.